This T cell receptor (beta chain) was documented in a study of a mutant IDH1 vaccine in newly diagnosed glioma. Study in general: The start of vaccination came 4-6 weeks after radiotherapy alone, or with temozolomide cycles. Treated patients, roughly 62% male and approximately 40% female, averaged roughly 43 years of age. The study's findings and limits: Seemingly, pseudoprogression had no relation to changes in the top peripheral T cell clonotypes.

Sequencing used immunoSEQ multiplex PCR; TCRdb keeps in-frame clones, though not all of them. This sample has around 35,000 clones, with roughly 83% found just once. In the case of this clone: Its antigen remains unidentified.

Specified time point: week 5, during vaccination. Every single dose of the vaccine, 300 ug of mutant IDH1 20-mer peptide, came with topical imiquimod. The receptor was derived from a man aged 30-40 years with glioma. This specimen consisted of PBMCs, obtained from a glioma patient whose treatment included an IDH1 peptide vaccine.

The CDR3 reads CASSILAGGGDTQYF. CDR3 nucleotides: TGTGCCAGCAGTATCTTAGCGGGAGGAGGAGATACGCAGTATTTT. The chain combines TRBV27 with TRBJ2-3; 10 nucleotides align to TRBD2. This CDR3 is built from 15 residues. V was clipped by 5 bases and J by 5 bases; unmatched bases: 7. Germline lookup yields CDR1 MNHEY and CDR2 SMNVEV (reference sequence).